These 14 T cell receptor beta chains were sequenced from one sample in a study of PD-1 blockade in classical Hodgkin lymphoma. After autologous stem cell transplantation all patients relapsed, and prior brentuximab vedotin exposure differed between cohorts. Only in-frame clones appear in the TCRdb table, and some are missing; sequencing was by immunoSEQ multiplex PCR. The sample yields about 99,000 clones, 81% seen once. Here the sequenced sample was peripheral blood mononuclear cells (PBMCs), taken before the second cycle of nivolumab. The receptors come from a human donor with classical Hodgkin lymphoma.

This chain connects TRBV10-3 to TRBJ2-2, with a weak D call TRBD2 (5 bases). Germline CDR1 ENHRY, CDR2 SYGVKD. This CDR3 comprises 15 residues. Trimming cost V 4 bases and J 5 bases, with 14 bases left between them. The CDR3 is CAISVDFPGTGELFF. The CDR3 nucleotides are TGTGCCATCAGTGTGGACTTTCCGGGGACCGGGGAGCTGTTTTTT.

The CDR3 loop is CASSRDRGSHEQFF. The DNA of the CDR3 is TGTGCCAGCAGTCGGGACAGGGGGTCCCATGAGCAGTTCTTC. This rearrangement joins TRBV6-5 to TRBJ2-1, with TRBD1 matching over 11 bases. V shed 5 bases, J shed 8 bases, and the junction held 5 bases outside the gene matches. This CDR3 has 14 amino acids. CDR1 and CDR2 from the germline V gene are MNHEY and SVGAGI.

V and J are TRBV7-2 and TRBJ2-3, with 8 bases aligning to TRBD2. V dropped 2 bases and J dropped 9; count of bases not matched to a gene: 4. Germline CDR1 and CDR2: SGHTA and FQGNSA. This CDR3 is 13 amino acids long. CDR3 residues: CASSLSGSETQYF. For the CDR3, the DNA is TGTGCCAGCAGCTTAAGCGGGAGTGAGACGCAGTATTTT.

The chain links TRBV30 to TRBJ2-1, with 12 nucleotides matching TRBD2. The CDR3 is 14 amino acids. From germline, CDR1 is GTSNPN and CDR2 SVGIG (reference sequence). The V gene end was trimmed by 3 bases and the J gene end by 7 bases; junction bases not matched to a gene: 4. The CDR3 DNA reads TGTGCCTGGAGCGGGGGGACTAGCGGGAATGAGCAGTTCTTC. This codes for CAWSGGTSGNEQFF. The full variable domain, with the rest looked up from reference TRBV30 and TRBJ2-1, is SQTIHQWPATLVQPVGSPLSLECTVEGTSNPNLYWYRQAAGRGLQLLFYSVGIGQISSEVPQNLSASRPQDRQFILSSKKLLLSDSGFYLCAWSGGTSGNEQFFGPGTRLTVL.

J is TRBJ2-5 and V is TRBV5-1, with 11 bases identical to TRBD2. Germline lookup yields CDR1 SGHRS and CDR2 YFSETQ. The CDR3 contains 18 residues. The junction had 14 bases not matched to a gene; V was cut back by 7 bases and J by 0 bases. CDR3 residues: CASSRGALAGGHQETQYF. Here the CDR3 DNA reads TGCGCCAGCTCCCGGGGGGCTTTAGCGGGAGGGCACCAAGAGACCCAGTACTTC.

This clone showed up just once. This rearrangement joins TRBV14 to TRBJ1-5; 7 nucleotides line up with TRBD1. Germline V gives CDR1 SGHDN, CDR2 FVKESK. V gave up 1 base and J gave up 6 bases; unmatched junction bases: 3. This CDR3 spans 14 amino acids. The CDR3 DNA is TGTGCCAGCAGCCAAGGGCAGGGGGGTCAGCCCCAGCATTTT. Amino acid sequence: CASSQGQGGQPQHF.

This clone was seen just once. The J gene is TRBJ1-2, the V gene TRBV6-5; TRBD1 might be the D (6 bases). Germline V gene sequence: CDR1 MNHEY, CDR2 SVGAGI. V gave up 6 bases and J gave up 4 bases, with 15 bases separating them. The CDR3 covers 14 residues. The CDR3 sequence: CASSPTGVLYGYTF. The CDR3 DNA reads as TGTGCCAGCAGCCCGACAGGAGTCCTCTATGGCTACACCTTC.

The V gene is TRBV6-6, the J gene TRBJ2-3; 7 bases are a match to TRBD2. CDR1 and CDR2 (germline): MNHNY, SVGAGI (reference sequence). With 7 bases clipped from V and 6 bases from J, the junction kept 10 bases outside the gene matches. The CDR3 extends over 14 amino acids. The CDR3 region has the DNA TGTGCCAGCAACCCGTGGGAGGGGCGGGATACGCAGTATTTT. It yields the protein CASNPWEGRDTQYF.

On this clone: Other nucleotide sequences from this sample produce the same CDR3. The chain links TRBV7-9 to TRBJ2-5, with D unclear. The ends were cut back, 3 bases at V and 5 bases at J, with 10 bases in the middle. Germline CDR1 SEHNR, CDR2 FQNEAQ (reference sequence). CDR3 length: 13 residues. CDR3 in amino acids: CASSLGGRETQYF. In DNA, the CDR3 is TGTGCCAGCAGCTTGGGCGGCCGGGAGACCCAGTACTTC.

The V call is TRBV2, the J call TRBJ2-7; 7 bases are a match to TRBD1. The CDR3 is 13 amino acids. Germline values: CDR1 SNHLY, CDR2 FYNNEI. The V gene end was trimmed by 10 bases and the J gene end by 4 bases; junction bases not matched to a gene: 10. The CDR3 sequence: CATSGQLSYEQYF. CDR3 DNA sequence: TGTGCCACCTCGGGACAGCTTAGTTACGAGCAGTACTTC.

This clone was seen many times. The chain recombines TRBV5-1 with TRBJ2-2; perhaps D is TRBD1 or TRBD2 (6 bases each). Germline CDR1 reads SGHRS; CDR2 reads YFSETQ. The CDR3 has 17 residues. The V end lost 4 bases, the J end lost 2 bases, and 18 bases lay between the germline ends. CDR3 protein: CASSPSTRGTNTGELFF. The CDR3 DNA reads TGCGCCAGCAGCCCTTCGACCCGCGGGACAAACACCGGGGAGCTGTTTTTT.

The J gene is TRBJ1-2, the V gene TRBV5-6; TRBD1 is a possible D gene (6 bases). This CDR3 contains 15 residues. Germline values: CDR1 SGHDT, CDR2 YYEEEE. Trimming took off 7 bases at V and 6 bases at J, with 22 bases between the two ends. The CDR3 protein is CASSVGGGRRDGYTF. The CDR3 nucleotides are TGTGCCAGCTCCGTAGGAGGGGGGAGAAGAGATGGCTACACCTTC.

This clone was detected only a few times. The chain joins TRBV4-2 to TRBJ2-3, with a tentative D call TRBD2 (6 bases). Per the germline V gene, CDR1 is LGHNA and CDR2 is YNFKEQ. CDR3 size: 15 residues. The ends were cut back, 1 base at V and 2 bases at J, with 10 bases in the middle. The CDR3 loop is CASSQATGATDTQYF. The CDR3 nucleotides read TGTGCCAGCAGCCAAGCCACGGGAGCCACAGATACGCAGTATTTT.

The chain carries TRBV5-5 and TRBJ2-7; D may be TRBD2 (6 bases). Looked up from germline, CDR1 is SGHKS and CDR2 is YYEKEE (reference sequence). The CDR3 loop spans 16 amino acids. The V end lost 0 bases, the J end lost 1 base, and 14 bases lay between the germline ends. As DNA, the CDR3 is TGTGCCAGCAGCTTGGGGGCGGGAACGAAGTCCTACGAGCAGTACTTC. Encoded protein: CASSLGAGTKSYEQYF.